The rows below give T cell receptor beta chains drawn from one sample of a study of blood T cell repertoires in COVID-19. Some clones are missing from TCRdb's copy, which holds only in-frame ones; the method was immunoSEQ multiplex PCR. The table includes approximately 66,000 clones, more than 75% detected once. The sequencing input was peripheral blood. The receptors derive from a man between 60 and 70 years old with acute or convalescent COVID-19. CDR3s include the opening cysteine and the closing phenylalanine or tryptophan. Fields, in order: V gene, D gene, J gene, clone size, CDR3 DNA, CDR3 protein. A D gene is named only where the DNA matches it firmly. Clone size is not always given. Where it is, it says once, few, many or a class for expanded clones.

TRBV5-1,NA,TRBJ2-1,once,TGCGCCAGCAGTCCCAGCTCCTACAATGAGCAGTTCTTC,CASSPSSYNEQFF
TRBV4-3,NA,TRBJ1-1,NA,TGCGCCAGCAGCAGCGGAGACAGGTGGGGGACTGAAGCTTTCTTT,CASSSGDRWGTEAFF
TRBV7-3,TRBD1,TRBJ1-3,NA,TGTGCCAGCAGCCTAGGGGTCCCAGGGGGCTCTGGAAACACCATATATTTT,CASSLGVPGGSGNTIYF
TRBV5-4,NA,TRBJ1-5,NA,TGTGCCAGCAGCCTTAATGAGGGTCAGCCCCAGCATTTT,CASSLNEGQPQHF
TRBV25-1,NA,TRBJ2-5,NA,TGTGCCAGCAGGCCGTGGGGAACAGGGCAAGAGACCCAGTACTTC,CASRPWGTGQETQYF
TRBV7-9,NA,TRBJ1-1,NA,TGTGCCAGCAGCTTAGTTGAGGAGGGGACTAAAGCTTTCTTT,CASSLVEEGTKAFF
TRBV5-4,TRBD2,TRBJ2-1,NA,TGTGCCAGCAGCCCAGCCGGGACTAGCGGTGAGCAGTTCTTC,CASSPAGTSGEQFF
TRBV5-1,TRBD1,TRBJ2-5,NA,TGCGCCAGCAGCCGACAGGGGGTCTCCCAAGAGACCCAGTACTTC,CASSRQGVSQETQYF
TRBV6-5,NA,TRBJ2-5,NA,TGTGCCAGCAGTTACTCAATCGGGGGGCCCGGAGAGACCCAGTACTTC,CASSYSIGGPGETQYF
TRBV5-6,NA,TRBJ1-1,NA,TGTGCCAGCAGCAGAGACAGTGAAGCTTTCTTT,CASSRDSEAFF
TRBV27,NA,TRBJ1-6,NA,TGTGCCAGAGCCGGGGGGGTCGGCTGCAAGGACCATTCACCCCTCCACTTT,CARAGGVGCKDHSPLHF
TRBV7-9,NA,TRBJ1-5,few,TGTGCCAGCAGCTTACAGGGAATCAATCAGCCCCAGCATTTT,CASSLQGINQPQHF
TRBV29-1,TRBD1,TRBJ1-1,NA,TGCAGCGCCGGTGGACAGGGAGGGACTGAAGCTTTCTTT,CSAGGQGGTEAFF
TRBV5-6,NA,TRBJ1-1,NA,TGTGCCAGCACCGGAGGGATAATGAACACTGAAGCTTTCTTT,CASTGGIMNTEAFF
TRBV5-4,NA,TRBJ1-2,NA,TGTGCCAGCAGCTTGGGGGCAGGGGCTAACTATGGCTACACCTTC,CASSLGAGANYGYTF
TRBV4-1,NA,TRBJ1-2,NA,TGCGCCAGCAGCCAAGACCGGGAGATTTTCTATGGCTACACCTTC,CASSQDREIFYGYTF
TRBV30,NA,TRBJ1-3,NA,TGTGCCTGGAGGAATCGACTGACAGGTTCTGGAAACACCATATATTTT,CAWRNRLTGSGNTIYF
TRBV19,NA,TRBJ1-1,NA,TGTGCCAGTAGGCGGGGCGCCAGGAACACTGAAGCTTTCTTT,CASRRGARNTEAFF
TRBV19,NA,TRBJ1-2,NA,TGTGCCAGTAAAGCCCGGGTGGAGGGCTACACCTTC,CASKARVEGYTF
TRBV7-2,NA,TRBJ2-4,few,TGTGCCAGCAGCTCCCAGTCGAGTAGCGTTTCCAAAAACATTCAGTACTTC,CASSSQSSSVSKNIQYF
TRBV29-1,NA,TRBJ1-1,NA,TGCAGCGTTGTAGGGGCCGGTTGGACTGAAGCTTTCTTT,CSVVGAGWTEAFF
TRBV7-8,TRBD1,TRBJ2-5,NA,TGTGCCAGCAGCTTAGAAGGGACAGGGGATGAGACCCAGTACTTC,CASSLEGTGDETQYF
TRBV4-3,TRBD2,TRBJ2-1,NA,TGCGCCAGCAGCCAGGAACTAGCGGGGGCCCTGATTACCTACAATGAGCAGTTCTTC,CASSQELAGALITYNEQFF
TRBV18,TRBD1,TRBJ1-1,NA,TGTGCCAGCTCACCCCAGACAGGGGGCGTCACTGAAGCTTTCTTT,CASSPQTGGVTEAFF
TRBV29-1,NA,TRBJ2-7,NA,TGCAGCGTTGACGAGCGGAGCTACGAGCAGTACTTC,CSVDERSYEQYF
TRBV7-2,NA,TRBJ2-2,few,TGTGCCAGCAGCCCGACCGGGGAGCTGTTTTTT,CASSPTGELFF